A selection of T cell receptor beta chains follows, all from one sample in a study of control samples from healthy donors and cancer patients. Only in-frame clones appear in the TCRdb table, and some are missing; sequencing was by immunoSEQ multiplex PCR. The sample includes tens of thousands of clones, roughly 94% of them seen just once. Sequencing input: blood. These receptors originate from a man aged 30-40 years in good health. Each CDR3 is given with its conserved first and last residue.

TRBV2 | CASSVNVNTEAFF
TRBV25-1 | CASSESGTVYNEQFF
TRBV6-6 | CASSHSTEPTF
TRBV6-1 | CASSETGGLEQFF
TRBV24-1 | CATSDPGGQPQHF
TRBV27 | CASSPRGGNTGAFF
TRBV28 | CASSFGDSRLYGYTF
TRBV19 | CASSIVGTSGSNEQFF
TRBV9 | CASSVAGLGGAEAFF
TRBV5-4 | CASSFLTSTDTQYF
TRBV5-4 | CASSLVAQGNSPLHF
TRBV7-6 | CASRSGTGGEQYF
TRBV7-8 | CASSPTSGGAKFHEQFF
TRBV6-1 | CASSEVSGKTYNEQFF
TRBV9 | CASRGTGGAANYGYTF
TRBV27 | CASRLGTAYEQYF
TRBV11-2 | CASSYQRFSGTDYNEQFF
TRBV7-2 | CASGYSRVSTEAFF
TRBV10-3 | CATGQGKVANYGYTF
TRBV9 | CASSGPTRGLGYTF
TRBV6-2/TRBV6-3 | CASSYSTVKIRYYNEQFF
TRBV5-6 | CASSLVTGSSYNEQFF
TRBV7-2 | CASSVDRGRGYGYTF
TRBV28 | CASSGGTGRTEAFF
TRBV10-3 | CAISQGMNTEAFF
TRBV6-5 | CASTDRSGNQPQHF
TRBV5-1 | CASSPRPGGRADNEQFF
TRBV7-2 | CASSFRRARQFF
TRBV6-1 | CASSEAVRRNTIYF
TRBV7-2 | CASSPREVVHDEQFF
TRBV7-2 | CASSLAQWWSPLHF
TRBV30 | CAWSPRTGANSPLHF
TRBV5-4 | CASSSTSEVPYEQYF
TRBV19 | CASSRGLAGKETQYF
TRBV10-3 | CAISEEALAVAYNEQFF
TRBV20-1 | CSAMLNAEAFF
TRBV18 | CASSPRDSGGTDTQYF
TRBV2 | CASNPRRVNQPQHF
TRBV9 | CASSVDSLRQGRGYTF
TRBV6-6 | CASSLNRASGNTIYF
TRBV2 | CASSGGLVSTDTQYF
TRBV4-3 | CASSQSEGAYEQYF
TRBV7-3 | CASSLQEGVFNEQFF
TRBV7-3 | CASSLRAGGGTDTQYF
TRBV6-6 | CASSYTGTTSEQYF
TRBV13 | CASSLRVAGELFF
TRBV6-5 | CASITHHQGGTEAFF
TRBV6-2/TRBV6-3 | CASSYRQYNQPQHF
TRBV4-3 | CASSQEEGNTEAFF
TRBV18 | CASSPDSNQPQHF
TRBV4-1 | CASSQDRTDTQYF
TRBV28 | CASSLSTDSNQPQHF